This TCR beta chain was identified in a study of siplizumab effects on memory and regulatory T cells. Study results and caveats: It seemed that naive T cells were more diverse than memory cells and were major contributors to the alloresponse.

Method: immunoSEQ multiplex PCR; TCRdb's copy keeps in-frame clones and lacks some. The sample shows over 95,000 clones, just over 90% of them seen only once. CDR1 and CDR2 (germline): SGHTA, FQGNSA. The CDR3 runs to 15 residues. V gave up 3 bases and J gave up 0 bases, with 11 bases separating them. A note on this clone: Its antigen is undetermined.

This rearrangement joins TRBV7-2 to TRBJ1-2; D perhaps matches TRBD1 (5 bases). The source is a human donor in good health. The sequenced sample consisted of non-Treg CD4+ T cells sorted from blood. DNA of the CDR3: TGTGCCAGCAGCTTGGGGCAGGCTTCTAACTATGGCTACACCTTC. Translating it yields CASSLGQASNYGYTF.